These T cell receptor beta chains were read from a single sample in a study of cytomegalovirus exposure and HLA in healthy donors. Using immunoSEQ multiplex PCR, the repertoire was profiled, and TCRdb retains in-frame clones only, with some absent. The profile shows around 120,000 clones, around 79% of them singletons. The sequenced material came from PBMCs. Source of these receptors: a woman in her twenties or thirties in good health and CMV-seropositive. Both conserved end residues are trimmed from each CDR3. The order of the fields is J gene, V gene, CDR3 protein.

j_gene: TRBJ2-6
v_gene: TRBV5-4
CDR3aa: ASSFPTSVPTSGANVLT

j_gene: TRBJ1-2
v_gene: TRBV4-2
CDR3aa: ASSQDLAEDYGYT

j_gene: TRBJ1-1
v_gene: TRBV19
CDR3aa: ASSRIRTGRGGYTEAF

j_gene: TRBJ2-5
v_gene: TRBV6-5
CDR3aa: ASTAGVVGTQY

j_gene: TRBJ2-7
v_gene: TRBV27
CDR3aa: ASRGSSYEQY

j_gene: TRBJ2-2
v_gene: TRBV6-1
CDR3aa: ASSADRPAGELF

j_gene: TRBJ1-5
v_gene: TRBV5-8
CDR3aa: ASSLGGHFAAQH

j_gene: TRBJ2-7
v_gene: TRBV12-5
CDR3aa: ASGLVYGQGSYEQY

j_gene: TRBJ2-7
v_gene: TRBV28
CDR3aa: ASSPSWDSYEQY

j_gene: TRBJ1-1
v_gene: TRBV30
CDR3aa: AWNRGPNTEAF

j_gene: TRBJ1-3
v_gene: TRBV5-1
CDR3aa: ASSSQGSGNTIY

j_gene: TRBJ1-1
v_gene: TRBV2
CDR3aa: ASSQDRETEAF

j_gene: TRBJ2-1
v_gene: TRBV4-2
CDR3aa: ASSQVGGSSYNEQF

j_gene: TRBJ2-4
v_gene: TRBV5-4
CDR3aa: ASSLALAKNIQY

j_gene: TRBJ2-1
v_gene: TRBV7-3
CDR3aa: ASSLQGAGAEQF

j_gene: TRBJ1-2
v_gene: TRBV29-1
CDR3aa: SAPTGGNYGYT

j_gene: TRBJ2-5
v_gene: TRBV30
CDR3aa: AWSETGAWETQY

j_gene: TRBJ2-1
v_gene: TRBV2
CDR3aa: ASRMDWDNEQF

j_gene: TRBJ2-1
v_gene: TRBV27
CDR3aa: ASSLYGRQGSEQF

j_gene: TRBJ2-7
v_gene: TRBV11-3
CDR3aa: ASSLSGQVPYEQY

j_gene: TRBJ2-2
v_gene: TRBV6-5
CDR3aa: ASSYQYGYPGGELF

j_gene: TRBJ2-7
v_gene: TRBV5-1
CDR3aa: ASSLAGTGGLEQY

j_gene: TRBJ2-3
v_gene: TRBV10-3
CDR3aa: AISAQPSTDTQY

j_gene: .
v_gene: TRBV5-6
CDR3aa: ASSWGTGSHEQY

j_gene: TRBJ2-5
v_gene: TRBV7-2
CDR3aa: ASSQGRGVGQETQY

j_gene: TRBJ1-4
v_gene: TRBV19
CDR3aa: ASSSRGAGAGEKLF

j_gene: TRBJ2-1
v_gene: TRBV6-1
CDR3aa: ASSVWQNEQF

j_gene: TRBJ2-2
v_gene: TRBV9
CDR3aa: ASSVAGGGARAGELF

j_gene: TRBJ2-1
v_gene: TRBV7-9
CDR3aa: ASSLALAGTYNEQF

j_gene: TRBJ2-2
v_gene: TRBV5-1
CDR3aa: ASSLEGQTNTGELF